One sample yielded the 5 T cell receptor beta chains listed below, sequenced in a study of cytomegalovirus exposure and HLA in healthy donors. The PCR ran on 60 Vbeta and 13 Jbeta primers. Clones were sequenced by immunoSEQ multiplex PCR, and TCRdb holds only the in-frame ones, with some missing. The sample has around 150,000 clones, approximately 62% seen once. The sequenced sample was PBMCs. The receptors here all came from a man aged 50 or older in good health and CMV-seronegative.

This chain connects TRBV11-3 to TRBJ2-7; TRBD2 matches 9 bases. Germline V gene data show CDR1 as SGHNT and CDR2 as YENEEA. The CDR3 is 14 amino acids. V was clipped by 5 bases and J by 2 bases; unmatched bases: 4. CDR3 nucleotide sequence: TGTGCCAGCAGCGCTAGCGGGGAGACCTACGAGCAGTACTTC. It yields the protein CASSASGETYEQYF.

V and J are TRBV19 and TRBJ1-2, with a tentative D call TRBD1 (6 bases). V lost 7 bases to trimming and J lost 3 bases, with 12 bases between them. From germline, CDR1 is LNHDA and CDR2 SQIVND (reference sequence). This CDR3 comprises 13 residues. CDR3 DNA sequence: TGTGCCAGTACCCCCAGGGGAGACTATGGCTACACCTTC. It specifies CASTPRGDYGYTF.

V and J are TRBV19 and TRBJ1-2; 8 bases fit TRBD1. The CDR3 runs to 12 residues. After removal of 5 bases from V and 7 bases from J, the junction contained 3 bases not matched to a gene. Germline V gene sequence: CDR1 LNHDA, CDR2 SQIVND (reference sequence). CDR3 nucleotides: TGTGCCAGTAGTTTTGGGACAGGTGGCTACACCTTC. It yields the protein CASSFGTGGYTF.

This clone was counted a few times. Within the sample, other DNA sequences also encode this same CDR3. V gene TRBV5-1 combines with J gene TRBJ2-1, with D hard to call. Deletions cut 0 bases from V and 3 bases from J, with 4 bases between. CDR1 and CDR2 from the germline V gene are SGHRS and YFSETQ. The CDR3 covers 13 residues. CDR3 nucleotides: TGCGCCAGCAGCTTGGTCTACTACAATGAGCAGTTCTTC. It yields the protein CASSLVYYNEQFF.

This clone has a handful of counts. V gene TRBV6-1 combines with J gene TRBJ1-2; 7 nucleotides match TRBD1. Germline CDR1 reads MNHNS; CDR2 reads SASEGT. The CDR3 runs 11 residues. J gave up 8 bases and V 7 bases, and 4 bases lay outside the gene matches. CDR3 in amino acids: CASTGQEGYTF. Written as DNA, the CDR3 is TGTGCCAGCACCGGACAGGAGGGCTACACCTTC.